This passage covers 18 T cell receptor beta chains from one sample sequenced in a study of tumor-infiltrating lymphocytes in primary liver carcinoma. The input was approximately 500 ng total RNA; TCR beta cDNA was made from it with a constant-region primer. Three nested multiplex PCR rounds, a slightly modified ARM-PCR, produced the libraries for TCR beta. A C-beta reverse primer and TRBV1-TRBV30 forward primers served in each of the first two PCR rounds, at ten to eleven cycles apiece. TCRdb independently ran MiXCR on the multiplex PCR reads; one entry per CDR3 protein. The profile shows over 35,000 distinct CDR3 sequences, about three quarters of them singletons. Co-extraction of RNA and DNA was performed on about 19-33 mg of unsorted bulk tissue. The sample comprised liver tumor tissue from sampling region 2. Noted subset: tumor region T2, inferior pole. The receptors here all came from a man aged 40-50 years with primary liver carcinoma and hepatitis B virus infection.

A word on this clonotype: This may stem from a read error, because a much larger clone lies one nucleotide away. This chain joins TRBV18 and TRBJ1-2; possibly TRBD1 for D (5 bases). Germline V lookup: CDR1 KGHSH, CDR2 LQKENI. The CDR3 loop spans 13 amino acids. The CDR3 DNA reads TGTGTCAGCTCACCGACAGATAACTATGGCTACACCTTC. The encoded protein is CVSSPTDNYGYTF.

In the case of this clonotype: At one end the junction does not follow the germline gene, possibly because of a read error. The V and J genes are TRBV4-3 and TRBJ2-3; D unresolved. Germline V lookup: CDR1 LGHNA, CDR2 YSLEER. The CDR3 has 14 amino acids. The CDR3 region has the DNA TGCACCAGCTGCCAAGATCGCGGCACAGATACGCAGTATTTT. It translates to CTSCQDRGTDTQYF.

The CDR3 here is CASASDRTGGDEQFF. The CDR3 nucleotides are TGTGCCAGTGCCAGCGACCGGACAGGGGGAGATGAGCAGTTCTTC. This chain uses TRBV19 with TRBJ2-1, with TRBD1 matching over 10 bases. V lost 8 bases and J lost 8; bases outside the gene matches: 12. The CDR3 contains 15 residues. The V gene's germline CDR1 is LNHDA and CDR2 SQIVND (reference sequence). Combining the CDR3 with reference TRBV19 and TRBJ2-1 gives the whole variable domain DGGITQSPKYLFRKEGQNVTLSCEQNLNHDAMYWYRQDPGQGLRLIYYSQIVNDFQKGDIAEGYSVSREKKESFPLTVTSAQKNPTAFYLCASASDRTGGDEQFFGPGTRLTVL.

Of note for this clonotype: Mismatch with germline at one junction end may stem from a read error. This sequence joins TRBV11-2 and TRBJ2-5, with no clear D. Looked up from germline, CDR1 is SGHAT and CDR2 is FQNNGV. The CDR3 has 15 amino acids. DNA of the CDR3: TGCGCCAGCAGCTTAACCCCCCGCGACGGGGAGACCCAGTACTTC. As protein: CASSLTPRDGETQYF.

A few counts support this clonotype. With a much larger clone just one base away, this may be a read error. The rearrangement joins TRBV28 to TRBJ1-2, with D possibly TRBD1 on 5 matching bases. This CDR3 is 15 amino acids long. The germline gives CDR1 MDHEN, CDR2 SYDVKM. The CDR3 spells CASSTPRTGGSGYAF. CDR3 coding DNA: TGTGCCAGCAGTACCCCTCGGACGGGGGGGAGTGGCTACGCCTTC.

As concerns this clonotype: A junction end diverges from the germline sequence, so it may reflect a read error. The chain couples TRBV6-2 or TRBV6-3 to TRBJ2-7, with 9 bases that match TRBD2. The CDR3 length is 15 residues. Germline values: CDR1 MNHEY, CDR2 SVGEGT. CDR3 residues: CTSITPTSGGYEQCF. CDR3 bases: TGTACCAGCATCACTCCGACTAGCGGAGGGTACGAGCAGTGCTTC.

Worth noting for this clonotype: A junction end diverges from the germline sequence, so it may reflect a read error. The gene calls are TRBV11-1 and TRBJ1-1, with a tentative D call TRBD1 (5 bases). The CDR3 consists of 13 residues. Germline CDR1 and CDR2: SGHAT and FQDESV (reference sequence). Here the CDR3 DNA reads TGTCCCAGTAGCTTATCTCCGGGGACTAAAGCTTTCTTT. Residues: CPSSLSPGTKAFF.

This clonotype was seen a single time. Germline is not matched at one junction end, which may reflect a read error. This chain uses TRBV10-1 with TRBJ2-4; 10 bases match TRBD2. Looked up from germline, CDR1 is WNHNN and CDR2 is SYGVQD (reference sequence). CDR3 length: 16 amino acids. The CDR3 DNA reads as TGCGCCAGAAGTACACTAGCGGGAAGGACCAAAAACACTCAGTACTTC. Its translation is CARSTLAGRTKNTQYF.

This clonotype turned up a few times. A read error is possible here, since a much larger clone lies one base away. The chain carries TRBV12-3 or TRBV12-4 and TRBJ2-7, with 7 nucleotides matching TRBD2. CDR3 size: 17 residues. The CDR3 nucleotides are TGTGCCAACAGTTTACGGCTAGCGGAGACCCGCTCCTACGAGCAGTACTTC. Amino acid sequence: CANSLRLAETRSYEQYF.

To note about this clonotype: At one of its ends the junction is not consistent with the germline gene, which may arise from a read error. CDR3 in DNA: TGTGCCAGTAGTGAAATAGCGGGAGTAAGCTCCGGGGAGCTGTTTTTT. Its translation is CASSEIAGVSSGELFF. The chain combines TRBV6-1 with TRBJ2-2, with 9 nucleotides matching TRBD2. The CDR3 runs 16 residues. From germline, CDR1 is MNHNS and CDR2 SASEGT.

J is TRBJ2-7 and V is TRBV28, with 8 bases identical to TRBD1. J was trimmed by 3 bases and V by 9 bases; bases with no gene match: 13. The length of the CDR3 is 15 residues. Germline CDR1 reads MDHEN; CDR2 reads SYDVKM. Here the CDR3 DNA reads TGTGCCAGTAGTGAACCAGGACAGGGTCGCTACGAGCAGTACTTC. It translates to CASSEPGQGRYEQYF.

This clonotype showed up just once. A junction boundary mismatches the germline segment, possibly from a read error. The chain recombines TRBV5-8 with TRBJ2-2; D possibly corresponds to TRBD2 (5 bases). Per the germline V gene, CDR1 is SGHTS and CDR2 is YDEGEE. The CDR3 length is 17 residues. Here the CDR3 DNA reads TGTGCCAGCAGCCCTTGGGTGTCAGCCACTAACACCGGGGAGTTGTTTTTT. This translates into CASSPWVSATNTGELFF.

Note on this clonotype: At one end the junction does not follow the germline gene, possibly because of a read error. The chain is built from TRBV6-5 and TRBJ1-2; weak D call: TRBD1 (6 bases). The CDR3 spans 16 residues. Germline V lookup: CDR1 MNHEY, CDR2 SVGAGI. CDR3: CASSSGVGVVNYDYTF. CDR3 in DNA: TGTGCCAGTAGTTCAGGGGTCGGGGTAGTCAACTATGACTACACCTTC.

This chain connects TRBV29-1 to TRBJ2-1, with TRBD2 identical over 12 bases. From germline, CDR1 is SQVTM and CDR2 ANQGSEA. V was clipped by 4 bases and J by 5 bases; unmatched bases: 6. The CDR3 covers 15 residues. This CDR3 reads CSVGLAGEFHNEQFF. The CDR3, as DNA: TGCAGCGTTGGACTAGCGGGAGAATTCCACAATGAGCAGTTCTTC.

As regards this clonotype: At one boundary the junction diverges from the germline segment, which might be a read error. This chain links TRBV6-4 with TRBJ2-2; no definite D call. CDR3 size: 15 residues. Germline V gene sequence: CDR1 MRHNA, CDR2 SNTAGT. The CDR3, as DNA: TGTGCCAACAGTGATTTGATTGAGAACACCGGGGAGCTGTTTTTT. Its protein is CANSDLIENTGELFF.

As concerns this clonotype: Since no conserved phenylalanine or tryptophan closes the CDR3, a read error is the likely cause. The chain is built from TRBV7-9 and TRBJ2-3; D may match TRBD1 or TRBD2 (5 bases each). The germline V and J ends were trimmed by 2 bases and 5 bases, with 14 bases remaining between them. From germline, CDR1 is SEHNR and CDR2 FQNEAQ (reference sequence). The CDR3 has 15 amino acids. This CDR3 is CASSLKRQGLDTQYS. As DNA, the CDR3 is TGTGCCAGCAGCTTAAAGCGGCAGGGATTAGATACGCAGTATTCT.

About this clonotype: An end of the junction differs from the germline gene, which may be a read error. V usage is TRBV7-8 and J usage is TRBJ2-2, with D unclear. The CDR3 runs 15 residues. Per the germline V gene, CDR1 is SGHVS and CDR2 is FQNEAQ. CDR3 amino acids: CARSLVQQNTRELFF. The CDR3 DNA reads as TGTGCCAGGAGCTTGGTACAGCAGAACACCAGGGAGCTGTTTTTT.

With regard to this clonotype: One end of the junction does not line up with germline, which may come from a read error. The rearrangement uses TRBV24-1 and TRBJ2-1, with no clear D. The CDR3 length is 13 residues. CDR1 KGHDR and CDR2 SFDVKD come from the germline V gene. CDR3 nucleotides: TGTGCCATCAGTGGCCAGCCCTACAATGAGCAATTCTTC. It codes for CAISGQPYNEQFF.